This T cell receptor beta chain originates from a study of T-cell reconstitution after alpha-beta-depleted transplantation in children (dated by TCRdb to 2016 to 2017). Regarding the study in general: Using TCR repertoire profiling, the study quantitatively followed how T-cell immune reconstitution unfolded in children after TCRalphabeta/CD19-depleted allogeneic hematopoietic cell transplantation.

This clonotype occurred a few times. Its binding antigen is unknown. There are no base qualities to consult, and no much larger clone falls within one base. According to the study, the label for this sample's treatment or condition signals: allogeneic hematopoietic cell transplantation with graft depleted of TCRalphabeta T cells and CD19 B cells. The transplant recipients were children given TCRalphabeta/CD19-depleted allogeneic hematopoietic cell grafts. The receptor library was made with PCR. The sample was run on an Illumina HiSeq 2500. TCR library preparation used molecular barcoding, with unique molecular identifiers applied to normalize quantification of the TCRbeta repertoire. TCRdb handled the public reads itself, with Q25 trimming in fastp and clone calling in MiXCR, and kept productive beta chains. Each entry merges the rows of one CDR3 protein and shows their most common DNA and genes. This sample holds roughly 790,000 distinct CDR3 sequences; 15% to 20% were observed only once. Roughly 5% of the sample comes from the top ten.

What the research found in general, with its limitations: The high TCRbeta diversity at day 60 in some patients was ascribed to recipient T cells and intrathymic progenitors that had survived conditioning. Over subsequent months, a decline in hyperexpanded clone frequencies was noted, and after one year, T-cell counts and TCRbeta diversity were mostly ascribed to newly produced T cells. The apparently early alphabetaT-cell count recovery about two months after transplant was reportedly dependent on only several hundred rapidly expanded clones derived from non-depleted graft cells.

The CDR3 goes from the cysteine to the phenylalanine over 14 residues. CDR3 DNA only is kept here, 42 bases in frame from base 1. Clipping removes 3 bases from V and 4 bases from J, with 4 as the unmatched junction base count. Via the germline V gene (reference sequence), CDR1 is DFQATT and CDR2 SNEGSKA. The sequences come from PBMCs, mostly from graft donor cells, collected 360 days after TCRalphabeta/CD19-depleted stem cell transplant. In this chain, TRBV20-1 is recombined with TRBJ2-3; 10 bases in the junction line up with TRBD2. The clonotype originates from a male patient aged 10 to 17 who had a stem cell transplant for acute lymphoblastic leukemia, so the T cells may come from the graft donor. The CDR3 protein: CSASPSGSSDTQYF. The DNA sequence follows: TGCAGTGCTAGCCCTAGCGGGAGTTCAGATACGCAGTATTTT.